The clone carrying this T cell receptor beta chain showed up many times. Antigen: not known. This record comes from a study of T-cell reconstitution after alpha-beta-depleted transplantation in children. Study-level points and caveats: Where alpha-beta T cells came from about two months after transplant was reportedly several hundred expanded graft clones. From surviving recipient T cells and thymic progenitors came the high day-60 TCRbeta diversity observed in some patients. Among T cells one year after transplant, newly produced cells accounted for most counts and diversity.

CDR1 and CDR2 from the germline V gene are SGDLS and YYNGEE. This CDR3 has 15 amino acids. After removal of 4 bases from V and 2 bases from J, the junction contained 5 bases not matched to a gene. Preparation of the TCRbeta library was carried out with unique molecular identifiers. TCRdb processed the PCR reads anew with MiXCR; each CDR3 protein has one entry. The sample includes about 200,000 distinct CDR3 sequences, 6.3% of them seen just once. The TCR sequence derives from a girl under three years old with combined immunodeficiency, due to receive a stem cell transplant. The input for sequencing was PBMCs, taken before TCRalphabeta/CD19-depleted stem cell transplant. The chain carries TRBV9 and TRBJ2-1; 8 bases align to TRBD2. The CDR3 DNA sequence: TGTGCCAGCAGCTTCACGGGGGGGCCCTACAATGAGCAGTTCTTC. Translation: CASSFTGGPYNEQFF.